This entry lists 15 T cell receptor beta chains sequenced from one sample in a study of blood T cell repertoires in COVID-19. Clones were sequenced by immunoSEQ multiplex PCR, and TCRdb holds only the in-frame ones, with some missing. Found here are roughly 130,000 clones, roughly 84% of them singletons; the top ten hold over 3%. The material sequenced was PBMCs or T cells enriched from blood (not recorded which). These receptors were obtained from a woman aged 25-40 years who had recovered from COVID-19.

This sequence joins TRBV29-1 and TRBJ1-2; TRBD1 is a possible D gene (5 bases). This CDR3 contains 13 residues. Trimming took off 1 base at V and 2 bases at J, with 8 bases between the two ends. Germline lookup yields CDR1 SQVTM and CDR2 ANQGSEA. CDR3 DNA sequence: TGCAGCGTTGAAGGCCAGGGAAACTATGGCTACACCTTC. Its translation: CSVEGQGNYGYTF.

The V gene is TRBV6-5, the J gene TRBJ1-6; no reliable D call. Germline V gene lookup returns CDR1 MNHEY and CDR2 SVGAGI. The CDR3 has 14 residues. Deletions cut 7 bases from V and 8 bases from J, with 15 bases between. This CDR3 reads CASTRTGLDSPLHF. The DNA for the CDR3 is TGTGCCAGCACCCGAACCGGGTTGGATTCACCCCTCCACTTT.

CDR3 protein: CASSLRDTYEQYF. Here the CDR3 DNA reads TGTGCCAGCAGTCTACGGGACACCTACGAGCAGTACTTC. The chain is built from TRBV27 and TRBJ2-7; maybe TRBD1 (6 bases). V was shortened by 5 bases and J by 2 bases, with 10 bases between the two germline ends. The CDR3 spans 13 residues. The germline V gene has CDR1 MNHEY and CDR2 SMNVEV (reference sequence).

V and J are TRBV10-3 and TRBJ2-1; D unresolved. Germline V gene data show CDR1 as ENHRY and CDR2 as SYGVKD. V was shortened by 2 bases and J by 0 bases, with 11 bases between the two germline ends. The CDR3 totals 16 residues. CDR3 in amino acids: CAISEAGSSSYNEQFF. The CDR3 DNA sequence: TGTGCCATCAGTGAGGCAGGCAGTAGCTCCTACAATGAGCAGTTCTTC.

This rearrangement joins TRBV4-1 to TRBJ2-7; D might be TRBD2 (5 bases). This CDR3 comprises 15 residues. Germline V gives CDR1 MGHRA, CDR2 YSYEKL. Deletions cut 0 bases from V and 2 bases from J, with 11 bases between. CDR3 region: CASSQDFGVPYEQYF. The DNA of the CDR3 is TGCGCCAGCAGCCAAGATTTCGGGGTTCCCTACGAGCAGTACTTC.

This chain joins TRBV10-3 and TRBJ2-7; 10 bases line up with TRBD2. There are 13 residues in the CDR3. The V gene's germline CDR1 is ENHRY and CDR2 SYGVKD. With 8 bases clipped from V and 7 bases from J, the junction kept 8 bases outside the gene matches. The CDR3 loop is CAIAPSGSREQYF. The CDR3 nucleotides are TGTGCCATCGCTCCTAGCGGGAGTCGGGAGCAGTACTTC.

V and J are TRBV24-1 and TRBJ2-5, with 7 positions matching TRBD2. Germline V gene sequence: CDR1 KGHDR, CDR2 SFDVKD. The CDR3 totals 14 residues. After removal of 3 bases from V and 5 bases from J, the junction contained 5 bases not matched to a gene. The CDR3 sequence: CATSDPGRKETQYF. The CDR3 DNA follows: TGTGCCACCAGTGATCCCGGGAGGAAGGAGACCCAGTACTTC.

This chain uses TRBV7-9 with TRBJ2-1; 7 bases fit TRBD2. There are 17 residues in the CDR3. Unmatched junction bases numbered 13, after V lost 0 bases and J lost 8 bases. Germline lookup yields CDR1 SEHNR and CDR2 FQNEAQ (reference sequence). The CDR3 reads CASSLARSSGTGDEQFF. CDR3 DNA: TGTGCCAGCAGCTTAGCGCGGTCGAGCGGGACGGGCGATGAGCAGTTCTTC.

The chain couples TRBV27 to TRBJ2-1; D not resolved. CDR3 size: 14 residues. The germline gives CDR1 MNHEY, CDR2 SMNVEV (reference sequence). The V gene lost 5 bases and the J gene lost 0 bases, with 8 bases spanning the gap. CDR3 protein: CASSPQSSYNEQFF. The CDR3 nucleotides read TGTGCCAGCAGTCCACAGAGCTCCTACAATGAGCAGTTCTTC.

In its sample, this clone was seen once. The rearrangement uses TRBV18 and TRBJ1-5; 9 positions match TRBD1. The V and J ends lost 5 bases and 5 bases, in that order; junction bases with no gene match: 7. The CDR3 runs 15 residues. The germline CDR1 and CDR2 sequences are KGHSH and LQKENI. The CDR3 bases are TGTGCCAGCTCATCGACAGGGGGGTACGATCAGCCCCAGCATTTT. Translation: CASSSTGGYDQPQHF.

This clone has only a few counts. V and J are TRBV4-3 and TRBJ1-5; a weak D match, TRBD1 (5 bases). The CDR3 totals 16 residues. CDR1 is LGHNA and CDR2 is YSLEER in the germline V gene. V gave up 7 bases and J gave up 6 bases, with 22 bases separating them. In nucleotides, the CDR3 is TGCGCCAGCAAACCCGACAGAAAAATCACTTCTCAGCCCCAGCATTTT. Translation gives CASKPDRKITSQPQHF.

This clone was recorded a few times. The CDR3 here is CASSLKGASSPLHF. In DNA form, the CDR3 reads TGTGCCAGCAGCTTAAAGGGGGCATCTTCACCCCTCCACTTT. V usage is TRBV7-8 and J usage is TRBJ1-6; 7 positions agree with TRBD1. Germline CDR1 reads SGHVS; CDR2 reads FQNEAQ. The CDR3 totals 14 residues. Trimming removed 2 bases from V and 9 bases from J; junction bases left unmatched: 4.

J is TRBJ1-2 and V is TRBV30, with D perhaps TRBD1 (6 bases). Germline V gene data show CDR1 as GTSNPN and CDR2 as SVGIG (reference sequence). Trimming took 4 bases from V and 4 from J, leaving 13 bases between them. The CDR3 has 13 residues. The CDR3 DNA is TGTGCCTGGAACGACAGGAGCCCCTATGGCTACACCTTC. Its protein is CAWNDRSPYGYTF.

The chain carries TRBV6-4 and TRBJ2-1; TRBD2 matches 11 bases. CDR1 and CDR2 from the germline V gene are MRHNA and SNTAGT. J was trimmed by 5 bases and V by 3 bases; bases with no gene match: 3. There are 15 residues in the CDR3. The DNA for the CDR3 is TGTGCCAGCAGTGAACTAGCGGGAGAACACAATGAGCAGTTCTTC. Its translation: CASSELAGEHNEQFF.

The J gene is TRBJ1-3, the V gene TRBV3-1 (or the pseudogene TRBV3-2); 7 positions match TRBD1. Germline V lookup: CDR1 LGHDT, CDR2 YNNKEL (reference sequence). This CDR3 is 19 amino acids long. Unmatched junction bases numbered 13, after V lost 0 bases and J lost 2 bases. The CDR3 DNA reads as TGTGCCAGCAGCCAAGATGGGGTCAAGGGGGCCCTACCTGGAAACACCATATATTTT. Protein product: CASSQDGVKGALPGNTIYF.